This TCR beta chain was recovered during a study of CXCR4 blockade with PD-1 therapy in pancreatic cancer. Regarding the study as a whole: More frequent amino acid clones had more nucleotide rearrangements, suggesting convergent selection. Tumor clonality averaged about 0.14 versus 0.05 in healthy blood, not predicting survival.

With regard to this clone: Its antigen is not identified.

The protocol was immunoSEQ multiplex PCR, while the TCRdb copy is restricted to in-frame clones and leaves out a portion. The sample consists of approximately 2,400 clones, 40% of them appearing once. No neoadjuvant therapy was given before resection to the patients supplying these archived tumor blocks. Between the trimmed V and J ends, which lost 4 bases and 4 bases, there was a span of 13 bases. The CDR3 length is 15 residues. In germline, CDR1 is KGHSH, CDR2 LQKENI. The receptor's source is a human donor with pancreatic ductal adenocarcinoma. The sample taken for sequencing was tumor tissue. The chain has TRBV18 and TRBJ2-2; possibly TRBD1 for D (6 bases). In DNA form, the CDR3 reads TGTGCCAGCTCACAGGGCAGGGGACCCACCGGGGAGCTGTTTTTT. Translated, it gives CASSQGRGPTGELFF.